Below are 22 T cell receptor beta chains sequenced from a single sample in a study of post-analysis software for immune sequencing data. Study results and caveats: Controls had lower frequencies than patients of five TRBV segments, which included TRBV5-6, TRBV5-1 and TRBV20-1.

No antigens are known for them. The authors incorporated unique molecular identifiers into the TCR beta cDNA libraries. TCRdb independently ran MiXCR on the PCR reads; one entry per CDR3 protein. Of around 710,000 distinct CDR3 sequences in the sample, about half are singletons; the top ten hold 4.9%. Sequences were obtained from blood. These receptors were collected from a girl aged 10-17 years with multiple sclerosis.

There are a few counts of this clonotype. J is TRBJ1-2 and V is TRBV3-1, with TRBD1 matching over 12 bases. With 4 bases clipped from V and 6 bases from J, the junction kept 9 bases outside the gene matches. The CDR3 is 16 residues long. CDR1 is LGHDT, CDR2 YNNKEL, per germline (reference sequence). CDR3 residues: CASSPRDRGRANGYTF. CDR3 DNA sequence: TGTGCCAGCAGCCCGCGGGACAGGGGGCGAGCGAATGGCTACACCTTC.

With respect to this clonotype: A read error may account for a junction end that differs from germline. This chain connects TRBV27 to TRBJ1-2; a possible D gene is TRBD1 (5 bases). Germline loops: CDR1 MNHEY, CDR2 SMNVEV (reference sequence). The CDR3 is made up of 16 amino acids. The CDR3 coding sequence is TGTGCCAGCAGCTTCCAGTCCGGGACGGGCTTCTATGGCTACATCTTC. Residues: CASSFQSGTGFYGYIF.

The rearrangement links TRBV4-1 to TRBJ2-7, with no clear D. The CDR3 has 16 residues. Trimming removed 1 base at V and 4 bases at J, with 17 bases between. The germline gives CDR1 MGHRA, CDR2 YSYEKL. The CDR3 loop is CASSQVFQSPLYEQYF. CDR3 in DNA: TGCGCCAGCAGCCAAGTGTTTCAGTCCCCCTTATACGAGCAGTACTTC.

This clonotype was recorded only once. The chain has TRBV5-1 and TRBJ1-1; no firm D call. Trimming stripped 3 bases from V and 0 bases from J, with 9 bases between. CDR1 and CDR2 from the germline V gene are SGHRS and YFSETQ. This CDR3 spans 14 amino acids. CDR3 sequence (DNA): TGCGCCAGCAGCTCTAACACGATGAACACTGAAGCTTTCTTT. Encoded protein: CASSSNTMNTEAFF.

CDR3 sequence reads: CASSPDRGLGYTF. The CDR3 DNA follows: TGTGCCAGCAGCCCCGACAGGGGCCTTGGCTACACCTTC. The rearrangement links TRBV4-2 to TRBJ1-2, with TRBD1 matching 8 bases. With V trimmed by 4 bases and J by 7 bases, 5 bases remained unmatched. Looked up from germline, CDR1 is LGHNA and CDR2 is YNFKEQ. The CDR3 runs to 13 residues.

This clonotype was recorded a few times. This sequence joins TRBV5-6 and TRBJ2-7; D gene unclear. Germline V gene lookup returns CDR1 SGHDT and CDR2 YYEEEE. The length of the CDR3 is 14 residues. Trimming removed 4 bases from V and 1 base from J, with 12 bases in between. CDR3: CASSLAYDSYEQYF. In DNA, the CDR3 is TGTGCCAGCAGCCTCGCCTACGATTCCTACGAGCAGTACTTC.

This clonotype showed up just a few times. The V call is TRBV7-8, the J call TRBJ2-7; the D is unclear. This CDR3 has 13 residues. The germline V and J ends were trimmed by 0 bases and 3 bases, with 6 bases remaining between them. Germline V CDR1 and CDR2: SGHVS, FQNEAQ. CDR3 amino acids: CASSLAYHYEQYF. The CDR3, as DNA: TGTGCCAGCAGCTTAGCATACCACTACGAGCAGTACTTC.

The chain employs TRBV27 and TRBJ2-4, with 9 bases lining up with TRBD1. Germline values: CDR1 MNHEY, CDR2 SMNVEV (reference sequence). The CDR3 contains 14 residues. The ends lost 5 bases at V and 8 bases at J; junction bases unmatched: 7. CDR3 region: CASSAGTGRDIQYF. In nucleotides, the CDR3 is TGTGCCAGCAGTGCCGGGACAGGGAGGGACATTCAGTACTTC.

V is TRBV20-1 and J is TRBJ2-3; TRBD2 matches at 8 bases. Germline CDR1 DFQATT, CDR2 SNEGSKA (reference sequence). Trimming at V came to 3 bases and at J to 4 bases, leaving 18 bases not matched to a gene. This CDR3 is 18 amino acids long. In nucleotides, the CDR3 is TGCAGTGCTAGCCCTGGCCCCCAGCGGGGGACTTCCGCAGATACGCAGTATTTT. Translated: CSASPGPQRGTSADTQYF.

The rearrangement joins TRBV30 to TRBJ1-1, with D unresolved. CDR3 length: 11 amino acids. The germline V gene has CDR1 GTSNPN and CDR2 SVGIG (reference sequence). V gave up 2 bases and J gave up 6 bases, with 7 bases separating them. CDR3 in amino acids: CAWSRNAEAFF. CDR3 nucleotide sequence: TGTGCCTGGAGTCGAAATGCTGAAGCTTTCTTT.

V is TRBV9 and J is TRBJ1-2; no clear D. This CDR3 has 13 residues. Trimming pared 1 base from V and 1 base from J, leaving 5 bases between. Looked up from germline, CDR1 is SGDLS and CDR2 is YYNGEE. The CDR3 coding sequence is TGTGCCAGCAGCGTAACAGTTAACTATGGCTACACCTTC. It is translated as CASSVTVNYGYTF.

The chain is built from TRBV20-1 and TRBJ2-1; D possibly corresponds to TRBD2 (6 bases). With 0 bases removed from V and 0 bases from J, the gap between germline ends came to 15 bases. The CDR3 is 17 residues long. CDR1 and CDR2 (germline): DFQATT, SNEGSKA (reference sequence). The CDR3 coding sequence is TGCAGTGCTAGAGATGGTAGGGAGGATAGCTCCTACAATGAGCAGTTCTTC. It yields the protein CSARDGREDSSYNEQFF.

The rearrangement links TRBV20-1 to TRBJ2-3; 8 bases align to TRBD2. V lost 6 bases to trimming and J lost 6 bases; unmatched junction nucleotides: 14. CDR1 is DFQATT and CDR2 is SNEGSKA in the germline V gene (reference sequence). CDR3 length: 15 amino acids. For the CDR3, the DNA is TGCAGTGCCAGGGGCGGGAGGATTTACACGGATACGCAGTATTTT. Its protein product is CSARGGRIYTDTQYF.

The table lists this clonotype with many counts. In nucleotides, the CDR3 is TGTGCCAGCAGCTTATTTTCCCGACAGCGGACCCTCACAGATACGCAGTATTTT. Translation: CASSLFSRQRTLTDTQYF. The J gene is TRBJ2-3, the V gene TRBV7-8, with D perhaps matching TRBD1 or TRBD2 (5 bases each). The CDR3 has 18 residues. The germline V and J ends were trimmed by 2 bases and 2 bases, with 20 bases remaining between them. Germline-derived CDR1 and CDR2 are SGHVS and FQNEAQ.

With regard to this clonotype: The junction shows a germline mismatch at one end, possibly a read error. This rearrangement joins TRBV5-1 to TRBJ2-1; D ambiguous. Looked up from germline, CDR1 is SGHRS and CDR2 is YFSETQ. CDR3 length: 12 amino acids. The chain's CDR3 is CATTPDADERFF. CDR3 DNA: TGCGCCACCACTCCGGACGCCGATGAGCGGTTCTTC.

This clonotype occurred a few times. The chain is built from TRBV2 and TRBJ2-3, with TRBD2 matching over 9 bases. Germline values: CDR1 SNHLY, CDR2 FYNNEI. This CDR3 is built from 16 residues. With V trimmed by 6 bases and J by 4 bases, 11 bases remained unmatched. The CDR3 DNA is TGTGCCAGCAGCTTTGGACTAGCGAGACCCCCAGATACGCAGTATTTT. Residues: CASSFGLARPPDTQYF.

This clonotype was picked up many times. This rearrangement joins TRBV20-1 to TRBJ2-7; 8 bases match TRBD2. With V trimmed by 1 base and J by 2 bases, 7 bases remained unmatched. The CDR3 loop spans 15 amino acids. Germline CDR1 reads DFQATT; CDR2 reads SNEGSKA (reference sequence). The chain's CDR3 is CSARALDSGAYEQYF. The CDR3 region has the DNA TGCAGTGCTAGAGCTCTGGATAGCGGGGCCTACGAGCAGTACTTC.

The CDR3 nucleotides read TGTGCCAGCACCCTACTAGGCTCGGGTGAGCAGTTCTTC. This gives the protein CASTLLGSGEQFF. The V gene is TRBV28, the J gene TRBJ2-1, with D possibly TRBD2 on 5 matching bases. CDR1 is MDHEN, CDR2 SYDVKM, per germline. Trimming removed 7 bases from V and 9 bases from J, with 16 bases in between. The CDR3 has 13 residues.

The J gene is TRBJ2-3, the V gene TRBV20-1; D is perhaps TRBD2 (6 bases). V dropped 3 bases and J dropped 10 bases, with 14 bases sitting between them. The CDR3 covers 12 residues. Germline values: CDR1 DFQATT, CDR2 SNEGSKA (reference sequence). This CDR3 reads CSASDLAEAQYF. The CDR3 DNA sequence: TGCAGTGCTAGTGATTTAGCGGAGGCGCAGTATTTT.

The rearrangement uses TRBV25-1 and TRBJ1-5, with a tentative D call TRBD1 (5 bases). The CDR3 extends over 14 amino acids. Germline lookup yields CDR1 MGHDK and CDR2 SYGVNS. Trimming pared 5 bases from V and 3 bases from J, leaving 11 bases between. In DNA form, the CDR3 reads TGTGCCAGCAGTAGTGGGACGGTCAATCAGCCCCAGCATTTT. The encoded protein is CASSSGTVNQPQHF. The entire variable domain, with the rest obtained from reference TRBV25-1 and TRBJ1-5, is as follows: EADIYQTPRYLVIGTGKKITLECSQTMGHDKMYWYQQDPGMELHLIHYSYGVNSTEKGDLSSESTVSRIRTEHFPLTLESARPSHTSQYLCASSSGTVNQPQHFGDGTRLSIL.

The V call is TRBV6-5, the J call TRBJ2-5; 7 bases map to TRBD2. The J call may be mistaken, given a closer DNA end match to TRBJ2-7. CDR3 length equals 13 residues. The germline V gene encodes CDR1 MNHEY and CDR2 SVGAGI. The CDR3 sequence: CASRLGTTYEQYF. The DNA of the CDR3 is TGTGCCAGCAGACTCGGGACTACTTACGAGCAGTACTTC.

The chain is built from TRBV28 and TRBJ2-5; D may match TRBD1 or TRBD2 (5 bases each). Per germline, CDR1 MDHEN and CDR2 SYDVKM. Deletions cut 4 bases from V and 5 bases from J, with 11 bases between. The CDR3 is 13 amino acids. CDR3 residues: CASSSGTWETQYF. The CDR3 bases are TGTGCCAGCAGTTCAGGGACCTGGGAGACCCAGTACTTC.